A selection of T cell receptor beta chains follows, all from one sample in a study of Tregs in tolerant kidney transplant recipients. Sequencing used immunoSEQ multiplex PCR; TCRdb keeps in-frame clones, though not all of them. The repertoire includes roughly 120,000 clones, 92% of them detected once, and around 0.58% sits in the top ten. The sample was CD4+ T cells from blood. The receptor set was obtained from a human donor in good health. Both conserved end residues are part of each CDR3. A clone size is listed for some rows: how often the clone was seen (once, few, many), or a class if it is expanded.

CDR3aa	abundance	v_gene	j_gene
CASSLRNGVGYTEAFF	once	TRBV7-8	TRBJ1-1
CASSKTGNYGYTF	.	TRBV6-5	TRBJ1-2
CASRRIQGSKETQYF	once	TRBV6-5	TRBJ2-5
CASSDERRILNNEQFF	.	TRBV19	TRBJ2-1
CASSRFAGQHNEQFF	.	TRBV7-3	TRBJ2-1
CASSQGPAGVGNEQFF	.	TRBV4-2	TRBJ2-1
CASSPPTGGYEQYF	few	TRBV18	TRBJ2-7
CASSSLPGQGLTDTQYF	.	TRBV7-9	TRBJ2-3
CASSPSGRNTIYF	.	TRBV18	TRBJ1-3
CASSFLYGGNTEAFF	.	TRBV7-2	TRBJ1-1
CASTLAGVSYNEQFF	.	TRBV19	TRBJ2-1
CASSILAGVDTGELFF	.	TRBV5-1	TRBJ2-2
CASSYSRNGGAYEQYF	once	TRBV6-6	TRBJ2-7
CASSSPSGGTDTQYF	.	TRBV27	TRBJ2-3
CASSPGEGANQPQHF	.	TRBV18	TRBJ1-5
CASSQVQGDNQPQHF	.	TRBV4-1	TRBJ1-5
CASSTPDRGNNQPQHF	once	TRBV4-2	TRBJ1-5
CASSDLRQGSLMNTEAFF	.	TRBV2	TRBJ1-1
CASSPTPVLNTEAFF	.	TRBV11-2	TRBJ1-1
CASSNRGLDSNQPQHF	.	TRBV5-5	TRBJ1-5
CASTSQGPRYGYTF	.	TRBV6-6	TRBJ1-2